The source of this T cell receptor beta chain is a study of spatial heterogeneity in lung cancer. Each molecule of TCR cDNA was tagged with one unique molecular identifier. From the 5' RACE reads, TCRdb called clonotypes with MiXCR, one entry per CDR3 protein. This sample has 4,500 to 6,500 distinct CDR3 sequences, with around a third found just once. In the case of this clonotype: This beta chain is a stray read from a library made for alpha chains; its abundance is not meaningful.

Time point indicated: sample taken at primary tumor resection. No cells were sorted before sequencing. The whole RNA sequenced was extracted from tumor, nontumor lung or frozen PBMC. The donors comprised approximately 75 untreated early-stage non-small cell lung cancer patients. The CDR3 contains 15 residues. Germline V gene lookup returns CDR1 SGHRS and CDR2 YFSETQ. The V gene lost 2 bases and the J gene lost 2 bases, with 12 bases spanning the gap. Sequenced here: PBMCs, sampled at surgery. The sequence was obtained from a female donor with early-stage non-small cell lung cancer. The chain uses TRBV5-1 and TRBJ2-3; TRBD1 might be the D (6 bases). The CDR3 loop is CASSFPQGTTDTQYF. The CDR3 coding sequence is TGCGCCAGCAGCTTCCCACAGGGCACCACAGATACGCAGTATTTT.